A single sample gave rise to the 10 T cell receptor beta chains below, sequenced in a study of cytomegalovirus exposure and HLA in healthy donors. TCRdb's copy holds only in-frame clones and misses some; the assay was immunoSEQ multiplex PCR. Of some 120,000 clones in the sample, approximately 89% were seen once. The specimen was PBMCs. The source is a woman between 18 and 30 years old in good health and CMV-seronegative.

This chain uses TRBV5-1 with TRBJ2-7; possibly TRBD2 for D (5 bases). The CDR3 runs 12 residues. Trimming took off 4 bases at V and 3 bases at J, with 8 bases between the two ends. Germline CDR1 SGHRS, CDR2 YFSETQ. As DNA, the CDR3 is TGCGCCAGCAGCCTCGGGAACTACGAGCAGTACTTC. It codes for CASSLGNYEQYF.

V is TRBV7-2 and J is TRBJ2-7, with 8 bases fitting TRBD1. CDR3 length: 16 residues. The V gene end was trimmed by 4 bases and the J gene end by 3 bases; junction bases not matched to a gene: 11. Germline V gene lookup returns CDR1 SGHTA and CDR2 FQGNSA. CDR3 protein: CASSSRGQGAIYEQYF. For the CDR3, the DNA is TGTGCCAGCAGCTCCCGAGGGCAGGGGGCGATCTACGAGCAGTACTTC.

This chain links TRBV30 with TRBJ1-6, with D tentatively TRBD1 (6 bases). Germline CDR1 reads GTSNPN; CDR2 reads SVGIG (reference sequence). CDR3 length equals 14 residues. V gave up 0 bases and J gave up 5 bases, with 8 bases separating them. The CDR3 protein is CAWSVGADNSPLHF. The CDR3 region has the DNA TGTGCCTGGAGTGTGGGGGCAGATAATTCACCCCTCCACTTT.

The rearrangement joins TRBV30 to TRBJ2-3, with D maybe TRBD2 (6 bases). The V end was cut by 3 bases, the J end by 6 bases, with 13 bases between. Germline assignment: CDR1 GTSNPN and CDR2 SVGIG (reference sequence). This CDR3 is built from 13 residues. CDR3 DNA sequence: TGTGCCTGGAGAGGAGGGAGGTGGGATACGCAGTATTTT. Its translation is CAWRGGRWDTQYF. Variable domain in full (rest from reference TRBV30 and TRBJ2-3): SQTIHQWPATLVQPVGSPLSLECTVEGTSNPNLYWYRQAAGRGLQLLFYSVGIGQISSEVPQNLSASRPQDRQFILSSKKLLLSDSGFYLCAWRGGRWDTQYFGPGTRLTVL.

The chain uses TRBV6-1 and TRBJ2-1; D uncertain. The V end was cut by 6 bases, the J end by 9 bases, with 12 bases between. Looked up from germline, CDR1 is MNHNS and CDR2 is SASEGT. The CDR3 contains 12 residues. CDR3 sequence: CASSPEVGEQFF. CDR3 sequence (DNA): TGTGCCAGCAGCCCTGAGGTCGGTGAGCAGTTCTTC.

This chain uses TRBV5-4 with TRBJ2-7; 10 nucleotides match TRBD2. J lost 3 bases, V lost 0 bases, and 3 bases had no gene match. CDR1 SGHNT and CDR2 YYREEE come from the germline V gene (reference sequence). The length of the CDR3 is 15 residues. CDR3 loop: CASSLELAGLYEQYF. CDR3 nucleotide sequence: TGTGCCAGCAGCTTGGAACTAGCGGGACTCTACGAGCAGTACTTC.

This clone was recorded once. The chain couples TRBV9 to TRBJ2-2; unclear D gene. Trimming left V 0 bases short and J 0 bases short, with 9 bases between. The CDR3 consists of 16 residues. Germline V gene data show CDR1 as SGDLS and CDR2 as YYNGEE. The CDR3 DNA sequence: TGTGCCAGCAGCGTAGGAGCCTACGCGAACACCGGGGAGCTGTTTTTT. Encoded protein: CASSVGAYANTGELFF.

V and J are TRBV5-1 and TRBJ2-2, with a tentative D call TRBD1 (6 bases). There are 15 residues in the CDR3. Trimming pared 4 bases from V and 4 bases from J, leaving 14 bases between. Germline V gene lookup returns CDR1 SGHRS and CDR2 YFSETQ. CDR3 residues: CASSRQDRATGELFF. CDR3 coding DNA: TGCGCCAGCAGCCGACAGGATCGTGCCACCGGGGAGCTGTTTTTT.

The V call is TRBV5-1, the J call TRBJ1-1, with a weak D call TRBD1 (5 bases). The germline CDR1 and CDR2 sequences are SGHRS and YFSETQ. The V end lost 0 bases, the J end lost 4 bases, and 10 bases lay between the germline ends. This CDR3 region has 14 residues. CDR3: CASSLAGGFTEAFF. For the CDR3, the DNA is TGCGCCAGCAGCTTGGCCGGGGGTTTCACTGAAGCTTTCTTT. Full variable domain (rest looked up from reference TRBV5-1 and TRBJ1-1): KAGVTQTPRYLIKTRGQQVTLSCSPISGHRSVSWYQQTPGQGLQFLFEYFSETQRNKGNFPGRFSGRQFSNSRSEMNVSTLELGDSALYLCASSLAGGFTEAFFGQGTRLTVV.

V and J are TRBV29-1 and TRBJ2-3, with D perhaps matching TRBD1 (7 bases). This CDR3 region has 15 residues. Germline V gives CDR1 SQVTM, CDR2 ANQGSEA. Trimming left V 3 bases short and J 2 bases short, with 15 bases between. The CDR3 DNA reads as TGCAGCGTTGATGGGGCAGGGGGGTTCACAGATACGCAGTATTTT. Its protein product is CSVDGAGGFTDTQYF.